This passage covers 26 T cell receptor beta chains from one sample sequenced in a study of shared clonotypes between healthy human individuals. Data came from immunoSEQ multiplex PCR; TCRdb stores just in-frame clones and leaves some out. The table lists 2 million to 2.5 million clones, nearly 97% of them singletons, with roughly 0.13% in the top ten. The specimen sequenced was naive CD4+ T cells sorted from blood. The subset here: CD45RA+ positively selected. These receptors all stem from a man between 18 and 35 years old in good health.

J is TRBJ2-3 and V is TRBV5-6; 11 nucleotides line up with TRBD1. The germline gives CDR1 SGHDT, CDR2 YYEEEE. Germline trimming cut 5 bases from V and 2 bases from J; bases unmatched to any gene: 7. The CDR3 spans 16 residues. CDR3 amino acids: CASRRDRGKSTDTQYF. The CDR3 coding sequence is TGTGCCAGCAGGCGGGACAGGGGGAAGTCCACAGATACGCAGTATTTT.

V gene TRBV7-2 combines with J gene TRBJ2-7; D is unresolved. The CDR3 extends over 14 amino acids. Germline assignment: CDR1 SGHTA and CDR2 FQGNSA. The germline V and J ends were trimmed by 2 bases and 5 bases, with 13 bases remaining between them. The CDR3 region is CASSLSGRTHEQYF. For the CDR3, the DNA is TGTGCCAGCAGCTTATCTGGCCGAACCCACGAGCAGTACTTC.

The V and J genes are TRBV5-4 and TRBJ2-7; D is possibly TRBD2 (6 bases). Trimming cost V 4 bases and J 0 bases, with 14 bases left between them. The V gene's germline CDR1 is SGHNT and CDR2 YYREEE (reference sequence). The CDR3 covers 15 residues. CDR3 DNA sequence: TGTGCCAGCAGCCAGGGAGGCGGGATCTCCTACGAGCAGTACTTC. It specifies CASSQGGGISYEQYF.

The chain joins TRBV21-1 to TRBJ2-7; the table's D call, TRBD2, has no DNA check behind it. TRBV21-1 is marked as a pseudogene. This CDR3 comprises 11 residues. The CDR3 region has the DNA TGTGCCAGCAAAAAGAGATACGAGCAGTACTTC. Protein product: CASKKRYEQYF.

The chain couples TRBV9 to TRBJ1-5; 7 bases agree with TRBD1. The CDR3 runs to 16 residues. Per germline, CDR1 SGDLS and CDR2 YYNGEE. Trimming at V came to 0 bases and at J to 3 bases, leaving 6 bases not matched to a gene. This CDR3 is CASSVGPGGLNQPQHF. The CDR3 nucleotides are TGTGCCAGCAGCGTAGGGCCAGGGGGTCTCAATCAGCCCCAGCATTTT.

Concerning this clone itself: Within the sample, other DNA sequences also encode this same CDR3. This chain links TRBV28 with TRBJ1-5, with D tentatively TRBD1 (6 bases). CDR1 and CDR2 (germline): MDHEN, SYDVKM. The CDR3 is made up of 15 amino acids. The V and J ends lost 3 bases and 4 bases respectively, with 13 bases between them. In nucleotides, the CDR3 is TGTGCCAGCAGTTTGGGGGGGCTGGGGAATCAGCCCCAGCATTTT. Amino acid sequence: CASSLGGLGNQPQHF.

This clone was seen a handful of times. V is TRBV4-1 and J is TRBJ1-4, with D perhaps TRBD1 (5 bases). Germline V lookup: CDR1 MGHRA, CDR2 YSYEKL. V was shortened by 6 bases and J by 12 bases, with 17 bases between the two germline ends. The CDR3 sequence is 13 residues long. CDR3 DNA sequence: TGCGCCAGCAGACCGACGCCGGGAGGGGAACTGTTTTTT. It translates to CASRPTPGGELFF.

The CDR3 DNA sequence: TGTGCCTGGAGTACAGGGGGCTATCAGCCCCAGCATTTT. It encodes CAWSTGGYQPQHF. The gene calls are TRBV30 and TRBJ1-5, with 9 bases matching TRBD1. The ends lost 2 bases at V and 5 bases at J; junction bases unmatched: 1. Germline lookup yields CDR1 GTSNPN and CDR2 SVGIG (reference sequence). The CDR3 is made up of 13 amino acids. Drawing the rest from reference TRBV30 and TRBJ1-5, the complete variable domain is SQTIHQWPATLVQPVGSPLSLECTVEGTSNPNLYWYRQAAGRGLQLLFYSVGIGQISSEVPQNLSASRPQDRQFILSSKKLLLSDSGFYLCAWSTGGYQPQHFGDGTRLSIL.

The rearrangement uses TRBV9 and TRBJ2-2; D not certain. Trimming took 3 bases from V and 8 from J, leaving 14 bases between them. The CDR3 has 14 residues. Germline V gene data show CDR1 as SGDLS and CDR2 as YYNGEE. The CDR3 sequence is CASSEVPVGGELFF. DNA of the CDR3: TGTGCCAGCAGCGAAGTACCCGTGGGGGGGGAGCTGTTTTTT.

The rearrangement joins TRBV5-1 to TRBJ2-2; D perhaps matches TRBD2 (5 bases). The V end lost 0 bases, the J end lost 7 bases, and 10 bases lay between the germline ends. CDR3 size: 14 residues. The germline gives CDR1 SGHRS, CDR2 YFSETQ. Here the CDR3 reads CASSLAGYSGELFF. CDR3 in DNA: TGCGCCAGCAGCTTGGCGGGGTACAGCGGGGAGCTGTTTTTT.

This sequence joins TRBV30 and TRBJ1-1; D is unclear. Looked up from germline, CDR1 is GTSNPN and CDR2 is SVGIG (reference sequence). CDR3 length: 11 amino acids. V gave up 2 bases and J gave up 6 bases, with 7 bases separating them. This chain's CDR3 is CAWSLVAEAFF. The CDR3 nucleotides read TGTGCCTGGAGTCTGGTCGCTGAAGCTTTCTTT.

This clone was recorded once. This same CDR3 is encoded by further DNA sequences in the sample. The chain recombines TRBV5-6 with TRBJ2-7; 8 bases are shared with TRBD1. Germline V gene sequence: CDR1 SGHDT, CDR2 YYEEEE. With 2 bases clipped from V and 2 bases from J, the junction kept 3 bases outside the gene matches. This CDR3 region has 14 residues. The CDR3 region is CASSFGQGPYEQYF. DNA of the CDR3: TGTGCCAGCAGCTTCGGACAGGGCCCCTACGAGCAGTACTTC.

The rearrangement uses TRBV28 and TRBJ2-7; possible D gene TRBD1, 6 bases. V lost 8 bases, J lost 5 bases, and 13 bases lay in between. Germline CDR1 and CDR2: MDHEN and SYDVKM. The CDR3 extends over 12 amino acids. CDR3 nucleotide sequence: TGTGCCAGCCATTTACAGGGTCACGAGCAGTACTTC. Amino acid sequence: CASHLQGHEQYF.

Concerning this clone itself: The same CDR3 arises from other DNA sequences in this sample as well. The chain combines TRBV29-1 with TRBJ1-2; D gene ambiguous. V dropped 4 bases and J dropped 4 bases, with 10 bases sitting between them. The germline CDR1 and CDR2 sequences are SQVTM and ANQGSEA. This CDR3 spans 12 amino acids. CDR3 nucleotide sequence: TGCAGCGTTGGTTCTGGGTCCTATGGCTACACCTTC. Protein: CSVGSGSYGYTF.

The genes are TRBV5-8 and TRBJ2-1; 10 nucleotides agree with TRBD2. Looked up from germline, CDR1 is SGHTS and CDR2 is YDEGEE. The CDR3 covers 16 residues. J gave up 8 bases and V 0 bases, and 8 bases lay outside the gene matches. CDR3 residues: CASSLAWGTSAYEQFF. The DNA for the CDR3 is TGTGCCAGCAGCTTGGCGTGGGGGACTAGCGCGTATGAGCAGTTCTTC.

This clone was detected only once. The chain couples TRBV4-1 to TRBJ1-3, with D hard to call. This CDR3 comprises 19 residues. The germline gives CDR1 MGHRA, CDR2 YSYEKL. Trimming cost V 0 bases and J 0 bases, with 18 bases left between them. In DNA form, the CDR3 reads TGCGCCAGCAGCCAAGAAGTGGGATTCATAGGGTCCTCTGGAAACACCATATATTTT. As protein: CASSQEVGFIGSSGNTIYF.

The chain is built from TRBV7-2 and TRBJ2-7; D remains unclear. V was clipped by 7 bases and J by 1 base, with 17 bases between them. Germline CDR1 SGHTA, CDR2 FQGNSA. The length of the CDR3 is 15 residues. CDR3 in amino acids: CASNPGMADSYEQYF. The CDR3 nucleotides are TGTGCCAGCAACCCAGGAATGGCGGATTCCTACGAGCAGTACTTC.

This chain connects TRBV19 to TRBJ1-5; tentative D call: TRBD1 (6 bases). There are 15 residues in the CDR3. V lost 4 bases to trimming and J lost 7 bases, with 17 bases between them. In germline, CDR1 is LNHDA, CDR2 SQIVND (reference sequence). CDR3 in amino acids: CASSTFSSQGQPQHF. The CDR3 coding sequence is TGTGCCAGTAGTACCTTTTCTTCGCAGGGGCAGCCCCAGCATTTT.

CDR3 in amino acids: CASSPGDRNEQYF. In DNA, the CDR3 is TGCGCCAGCAGCCCAGGGGACAGGAACGAGCAGTACTTC. This sequence joins TRBV5-1 and TRBJ2-7, with 8 bases that match TRBD1. Germline V gene sequence: CDR1 SGHRS, CDR2 YFSETQ. This CDR3 contains 13 residues. V lost 4 bases and J lost 5; bases outside the gene matches: 5.

This sequence joins TRBV5-6 and TRBJ2-5, with D perhaps assigned TRBD1 or TRBD2 (6 bases each). Trimming stripped 4 bases from V and 4 bases from J, with 20 bases between. Germline V lookup: CDR1 SGHDT, CDR2 YYEEEE. The CDR3 is 16 amino acids. CDR3 DNA: TGTGCCAGCAGCCCATACAAATGGGGGGCCCCAGAGACCCAGTACTTC. Translation gives CASSPYKWGAPETQYF.

The CDR3 loop reads CASSENNRAVDGYTF. DNA for the CDR3: TGTGCCAGCAGTGAAAATAACAGGGCGGTGGATGGCTACACCTTC. The chain combines TRBV2 with TRBJ1-2, with D perhaps TRBD1 (6 bases). This CDR3 is 15 amino acids long. The germline V gene has CDR1 SNHLY and CDR2 FYNNEI. V was cut by 2 bases and J by 6 bases, with 16 bases left in between.

V and J are TRBV10-3 and TRBJ2-7; 13 nucleotides agree with TRBD2. J lost 7 bases, V lost 11 bases, and 8 bases had no gene match. Germline V gene data show CDR1 as ENHRY and CDR2 as SYGVKD. This CDR3 spans 13 amino acids. CDR3 sequence: CAVATSGGWEQYF. In DNA, the CDR3 is TGTGCCGTAGCGACTAGCGGGGGGTGGGAGCAGTACTTC.

This rearrangement joins TRBV7-2 to TRBJ1-1; the D is unclear. CDR1 is SGHTA and CDR2 is FQGNSA in the germline V gene. There are 14 residues in the CDR3. V was clipped by 6 bases and J by 0 bases, with 11 bases between them. The CDR3 nucleotides are TGTGCCAGCAGTCAAATCAGAGTGAACACTGAAGCTTTCTTT. It codes for CASSQIRVNTEAFF.

A single count supports this clone. The chain uses TRBV30 and TRBJ2-4; possible D gene TRBD2, 6 bases. The CDR3 has 15 residues. Germline V gives CDR1 GTSNPN, CDR2 SVGIG (reference sequence). V was clipped by 4 bases and J by 1 base, with 14 bases between them. This chain's CDR3 is CAWTLGGGAKNIQYF. The CDR3 coding sequence is TGTGCCTGGACCCTTGGTGGAGGGGCCAAAAACATTCAGTACTTC. Based on the CDR3 plus reference TRBV30 and TRBJ2-4, the full variable domain is SQTIHQWPATLVQPVGSPLSLECTVEGTSNPNLYWYRQAAGRGLQLLFYSVGIGQISSEVPQNLSASRPQDRQFILSSKKLLLSDSGFYLCAWTLGGGAKNIQYFGAGTRLSVL.

The CDR3 DNA reads as TGTGCCAGCAGCGTAGGTCCGGGACTAGCTGTCCTGGAGACCCAGTACTTC. This codes for CASSVGPGLAVLETQYF. V usage is TRBV9 and J usage is TRBJ2-5; TRBD2 matches at 9 bases. This CDR3 contains 17 residues. Looked up from germline, CDR1 is SGDLS and CDR2 is YYNGEE. V shed 0 bases, J shed 5 bases, and the junction held 11 bases outside the gene matches.

The chain has TRBV5-1 and TRBJ1-4; D may be TRBD1 (6 bases). V gave up 4 bases and J gave up 3 bases, with 13 bases separating them. The CDR3 loop spans 15 amino acids. Germline V gene data show CDR1 as SGHRS and CDR2 as YFSETQ. The chain's CDR3 is CASSNGQIPNEKLFF. The CDR3 nucleotides are TGCGCCAGCAGCAACGGACAGATCCCTAATGAAAAACTGTTTTTT.